The clone carrying this TCR beta chain was seen only a few times. As yet, its antigen is unknown. TCRdb called the 5' RACE reads again in MiXCR, with one record for every CDR3 protein. The top ten hold roughly 17% of the sample, which has approximately 610,000 distinct CDR3 sequences, about a sixth seen once. This sample is drawn from a study of T cells after yellow fever vaccination. The V gene end was trimmed by 5 bases and the J gene end by 5 bases; junction bases not matched to a gene: 8. The germline gives CDR1 SGHTA, CDR2 FQGNSA. This CDR3 has 15 residues. Study-level results: Post-booster reappearance was seen for most primary-vaccination clones (just over 95% CD4, about 88% CD8).

The material was PBMCs, obtained 5 to 6 days after the first yellow fever vaccination. The receptor was derived from a man aged 18 to 30 who received the YFV17D yellow fever vaccine. V and J are TRBV7-2 and TRBJ2-4; 8 nucleotides agree with TRBD1. DNA for the CDR3: TGTGCCAGCAGCCCCCGGACAGGGTGGGAAAACATTCAGTACTTC. Translation gives CASSPRTGWENIQYF.